These T cell receptor beta chains were read from a single sample in a study of PD-1 blockade in mismatch repair-deficient tumors. Profiling relied on immunoSEQ multiplex PCR, and the TCRdb table lists in-frame clones only, not all of them. The sample holds tens of thousands of clones, more than 70% seen once. The input for sequencing was peripheral blood, taken 52 weeks after starting pembrolizumab. The receptors stem from an adult with mismatch repair-deficient cancer. The CDR3 runs from the conserved cysteine through the conserved F or W. A D gene is named only where the DNA matches it firmly. Rows give clone size only sometimes, using once, few, many, or a class for an expanded clone.

clone_size,d_call,v_call,j_call,cdr3_nt,cdr3_aa
-,-,TRBV5-6,TRBJ2-4,TGTGCCAGCAGCACCGGAGCCGAACTAGCCAAAAACATTCAGTACTTC,CASSTGAELAKNIQYF
once,-,TRBV5-1,TRBJ2-3,TGCGCCAGCATCCCAGGAGGCCCTTTATTTTCGCGGTTCACAGATACGCAGTATTTT,CASIPGGPLFSRFTDTQYF
-,-,TRBV19,TRBJ1-5,TGTGCCAGTAGTATACCGTCAGGGCCCCCCCAGCATTTT,CASSIPSGPPQHF
-,TRBD1,TRBV5-4,TRBJ1-5,TGTGCCAGCAGCTTGAGGGGACAGGGAAATCAGCCCCAGCATTTT,CASSLRGQGNQPQHF
-,-,TRBV19,TRBJ2-1,TGTGCCAGTAGTATCCCCAGCGGACACAATGAGCAGTTCTTC,CASSIPSGHNEQFF
-,TRBD2,TRBV27,TRBJ2-7,TGTGCCAGCAGTGCCGGGACTAGTGCCTACGAGCAGTACTTC,CASSAGTSAYEQYF
-,-,TRBV5-6,TRBJ2-1,TGTGCCAGCAGCTGGGGCCAGGGACCCTCTCCAATTGGGCAGTTCTTC,CASSWGQGPSPIGQFF
-,-,TRBV6-5,TRBJ2-3,TGTGCCAGCAGTTTGATGGGAGTAGGGGATACGCAGTATTTT,CASSLMGVGDTQYF
-,TRBD2,TRBV11-2,TRBJ2-3,TGTGCCAGCAACAAAGCGGGAGTTATAACAGATACGCAGTATTTT,CASNKAGVITDTQYF
few,-,TRBV25-1,TRBJ2-7,TGTGCCAGCAGCGGGTCCTACGAGCAGTACTTC,CASSGSYEQYF
-,-,TRBV19,TRBJ2-3,TGTGCCAGTAGTATAGTGGGCGGGAGCACAGATACGCAGTATTTT,CASSIVGGSTDTQYF
-,-,TRBV5-1,TRBJ2-5,TGCGCCAGCAACTCCCGGACAGACCGTCAGTACTTC,CASNSRTDRQYF
-,-,TRBV2,TRBJ1-1,TGTGCCAGCAGTGTTGTGAAAGGGAACACTGAAGCTTTCTTT,CASSVVKGNTEAFF
-,TRBD2,TRBV7-9,TRBJ2-7,TGTGCCAGCAGCCCCACTAGCGGGAGGTCTCCCTACGAGCAGTACTTC,CASSPTSGRSPYEQYF
-,TRBD2,TRBV9,TRBJ2-1,TGTGCCAGCAGCGTTAGAATAAGCGGAGGTCTCGGGACTAGCGGGAGTAAGTCCTACAATGAGCAGTTCTTC,CASSVRISGGLGTSGSKSYNEQFF
-,-,TRBV5-4,TRBJ2-5,TGTGCCAGCAGCTTGGTATCCCTAGAGGAAGAGACCCAGTACTTC,CASSLVSLEEETQYF
-,TRBD2,TRBV6-6,TRBJ2-3,TGTGCCAGCAGTTCCCTAGCGGGAGGGCCAGTAGATACGCAGTATTTT,CASSSLAGGPVDTQYF
-,TRBD2,TRBV6-1,TRBJ2-3,TGTGCCAGCAGTGATTTCAGGGGTTTTAGCGGGAGGGCCAGGATACCTCCGTATTTT,CASSDFRGFSGRARIPPYF
-,TRBD2,TRBV9,TRBJ2-3,TGTGCCAGCAGCTCCAGACTAGCGGGAGCAGATACGCAGTATTTT,CASSSRLAGADTQYF
-,-,TRBV9,TRBJ1-5,TGTGCCAGCAGCGTAACGGGGGGCGATCAGCCCCAGCATTTT,CASSVTGGDQPQHF
-,-,TRBV4-3,TRBJ2-4,TGCGCCAGCAGCCAAGATTTCTCTCGCGCCTCGGCCAAAAACATTCAGTACTTC,CASSQDFSRASAKNIQYF
-,-,TRBV6-4,TRBJ2-1,TGTGCCAGCAGTGAGGGGACCGATTACAATGAGCAGTTCTTC,CASSEGTDYNEQFF
-,-,TRBV5-1,TRBJ2-5,TGCGCCAGCAAACCAAGTTTCCAAGAGACCCAGTACTTC,CASKPSFQETQYF
-,TRBD2,TRBV5-4,TRBJ2-5,TGTGCCAGCAGCCCCTGGCGGGAGCAAGAGACCCAGTACTTC,CASSPWREQETQYF
once,-,TRBV4-1,TRBJ1-1,TGCGCCAGCAGCCAAGGAGCAGGGGTCAACACTGAAGCTTTCTTT,CASSQGAGVNTEAFF
-,-,TRBV5-1,TRBJ2-5,TGCGCCAGCAGCAAAGATCCCCACCCCACAGAGACCCAGTACTTC,CASSKDPHPTETQYF
-,TRBD1,TRBV28,TRBJ2-5,TGTGCCAGCAGTCAGCCGGGACAGGGGACGGAGACCCAGTACTTC,CASSQPGQGTETQYF
-,-,TRBV28,TRBJ1-4,TGTGCCAGCAGTTTTGGGAGACAGGTTATTGAAAAACTGTTTTTT,CASSFGRQVIEKLFF
few,-,TRBV5-4,TRBJ1-2,TGTGCCAGCAGCGTCTTAGCGCGCGGCTACACCTTC,CASSVLARGYTF
-,TRBD1,TRBV11-2,TRBJ2-7,TGTGCCAGCAGCTTAACAGGGGCCTACGAGCAGTACTTC,CASSLTGAYEQYF
-,-,TRBV13,TRBJ1-1,TGTGCCAGCAGCTTAGGCCTTCAGGGGAGGGACACTGAAGCTTTCTTT,CASSLGLQGRDTEAFF
-,-,TRBV2,TRBJ1-4,TGTGCCAGCAGAGATACCTCTGGACGGGAACTTAATGAAAAACTGTTTTTT,CASRDTSGRELNEKLFF
-,-,TRBV19,TRBJ2-2,TGTGCCAGTAGGATCGCTAGGGGCGCCGGGGAGCTGTTTTTT,CASRIARGAGELFF
-,TRBD1,TRBV7-8,TRBJ1-2,TGTGCCAGCAGTGAGGGGGCGATCTATGGCTACACCTTC,CASSEGAIYGYTF
-,-,TRBV7-6,TRBJ1-5,TGTGCCAGCAGCTTAACCGGGGAGAGCAATCAGCCCCAGCATTTT,CASSLTGESNQPQHF
-,-,TRBV11-2,TRBJ2-7,TGTGCCAGCAGCTCGAAATCCGGGTCTGGGGCCCACGAGCAGTACTTC,CASSSKSGSGAHEQYF
-,TRBD2,TRBV7-9,TRBJ2-5,TGTGCCAGCGGGGGGGGACCAAATAAAGCGGGAGAGCAAGAGACCCAGTACTTC,CASGGGPNKAGEQETQYF
once,-,TRBV11-2,TRBJ2-6,TGTGCCAGCAGCTTAGCTCCCTCTGGGGCCAACGTCCTGACTTTC,CASSLAPSGANVLTF
few,-,TRBV15,TRBJ2-1,TGTGCCACCAGCAGAGATTTAGGAGTTTACAATGAGCAGTTCTTC,CATSRDLGVYNEQFF
-,TRBD1,TRBV4-1,TRBJ1-1,TGCGCCAGCAGCCAGCCCGGGACAGGGGATACTGAAGCTTTCTTT,CASSQPGTGDTEAFF
-,-,TRBV28,TRBJ2-5,TGTGCCAGCAGTTTCCCGGCTCAAGAGACCCAGTACTTC,CASSFPAQETQYF
-,TRBD1,TRBV11-2,TRBJ2-7,TGTGCCAGCAGCACCGGGACAGCCTACGAGCAGTACTTC,CASSTGTAYEQYF
-,-,TRBV5-4,TRBJ2-3,TGTGCCAGCAGCGGGAGTAGCACAGATACGCAGTATTTT,CASSGSSTDTQYF
-,TRBD1,TRBV5-6,TRBJ1-5,TGTGCCAGCAGCTTCGACAGGGATCAGCCCCAGCATTTT,CASSFDRDQPQHF
few,TRBD1,TRBV9,TRBJ1-1,TGTGCCAGCAGCGTAGCGGTTGGGGAGGGACAGACAGCTTTCTTT,CASSVAVGEGQTAFF
-,TRBD1,TRBV7-9,TRBJ1-2,TGTGCCAGCAACCTGGGACAGCTTGATGGCTACACCTTC,CASNLGQLDGYTF
-,TRBD1,TRBV11-2,TRBJ2-7,TGTGCCAGCAGCTTAGGCCGCAGGGACAGGGAGTACTACGAGCAGTACTTC,CASSLGRRDREYYEQYF
-,-,TRBV10-3,TRBJ2-1,TGTGCCATCAGTGAGCGCGCGGACAATGAGCAGTTCTTC,CAISERADNEQFF
-,TRBD1,TRBV7-9,TRBJ2-7,TGTGCCAGCAGCCGACAGGGAAACTACGAGCAGTACTTC,CASSRQGNYEQYF
-,-,TRBV6-5,TRBJ2-5,TGTGCCAGCAGTTACACTCGCGGGGGCCTTGGAGAGACCCAGTACTTC,CASSYTRGGLGETQYF
-,TRBD1,TRBV9,TRBJ2-7,TGTGCCAGCAGCGTAGAAACAGGGGGCAACGAGCAGTACTTC,CASSVETGGNEQYF
-,TRBD2,TRBV9,TRBJ2-5,TGTGCCAGCAGCGTAGCGGGAGGGCAAGAGACCCAGTACTTC,CASSVAGGQETQYF
-,TRBD2,TRBV27,TRBJ2-3,TGTGCCAGCAGTCCTCTAGCGGCCACAGATACGCAGTATTTT,CASSPLAATDTQYF
-,-,TRBV28,TRBJ1-1,TGTGCCAGCAGTACCCCCGGGGGCACTGAAGCTTTCTTT,CASSTPGGTEAFF
-,-,TRBV6-6,TRBJ1-1,TGTGCCAGCAGTTACCCCACGGGGGGTATGAACACTGAAGCTTTCTTT,CASSYPTGGMNTEAFF
-,TRBD1,TRBV5-4,TRBJ1-1,TGTGCCAGCAGCTTGGGACAGGGAGGTTACACTGAAGCTTTCTTT,CASSLGQGGYTEAFF
-,-,TRBV19,TRBJ1-1,TGTGCCAGTAGTATCAGGACAGAAATCCGGATCACTGAAGCTTTCTTT,CASSIRTEIRITEAFF